The 28 T cell receptor beta chains below come from one sample, sequenced in a study of a mutant IDH1 vaccine in newly diagnosed glioma. Antigen specificity for these receptors is unknown. Time point specified: week 47, end of study. Each dose delivered 300 ug of mutant IDH1 20-mer peptide subcutaneously with imiquimod. Only in-frame clones appear in the TCRdb table, and some are missing; sequencing was by immunoSEQ multiplex PCR. The sample contains about 60,000 clones, roughly 87% of which appear only once. The sequences come from PBMCs, collected from a glioma patient whose treatment included an IDH1 peptide vaccine. The source of these receptors is a woman between 50 and 59 years old with glioma.

The chain joins TRBV7-2 to TRBJ2-5; TRBD1 agrees at 8 bases. V dropped 4 bases and J dropped 2; count of bases not matched to a gene: 3. Germline CDR1 is SGHTA and CDR2 is FQGNSA. The CDR3 loop spans 14 amino acids. CDR3 bases: TGTGCCAGCAGCTCGGGACAGGAACAAGAGACCCAGTACTTC. It specifies CASSSGQEQETQYF.

Turning to this clone: The junction shows a germline mismatch at one end, possibly a read error. The chain links TRBV11-2 to TRBJ2-7; 10 nucleotides agree with TRBD2. Germline CDR1 is SGHAT and CDR2 is FQNNGV. The CDR3 loop spans 15 amino acids. In DNA form, the CDR3 reads TGTGCCAGCAGTTTTACTAGCGGGGACACCTACGGGCAGTACTTC. Translating gives CASSFTSGDTYGQYF.

The J gene is TRBJ1-2, the V gene TRBV18; D perhaps matches TRBD1 (5 bases). The CDR3 runs 14 residues. V was trimmed by 2 bases and J by 6 bases, leaving 13 bases between them. CDR1 is KGHSH, CDR2 LQKENI, per germline. CDR3 amino acids: CASSPGGNWDGYTF. Here the CDR3 DNA reads TGTGCCAGCTCACCAGGGGGAAATTGGGATGGCTACACCTTC.

The rearrangement joins TRBV25-1 to TRBJ1-2; D remains unclear. The germline V and J ends were trimmed by 2 bases and 5 bases, with 12 bases remaining between them. Germline lookup yields CDR1 MGHDK and CDR2 SYGVNS. The CDR3 consists of 14 residues. The CDR3 loop reads CASSERRVSYGYTF. CDR3 nucleotides: TGTGCCAGCAGTGAAAGGAGGGTTTCGTATGGCTACACCTTC.

The rearrangement uses TRBV6-4 and TRBJ2-2; 9 bases are a match to TRBD1. Germline CDR1 MRHNA, CDR2 SNTAGT. Trimming took 6 bases from V and 0 from J; bases not matched to a gene: 8. CDR3 length: 17 residues. In nucleotides, the CDR3 is TGTGCCAGCAGCCCCGGGACAGGGTTCGCGAACACCGGGGAGCTGTTTTTT. This codes for CASSPGTGFANTGELFF.

CDR3 loop: CASSESRGGTEAFF. Here the CDR3 DNA reads TGCGCCAGCAGTGAGTCCAGGGGGGGCACTGAAGCTTTCTTT. This chain connects TRBV10-1 to TRBJ1-1; TRBD1 matches at 7 bases. With 0 bases clipped from V and 4 bases from J, the junction kept 2 bases outside the gene matches. Germline loops: CDR1 WNHNN, CDR2 SYGVQD (reference sequence). The CDR3 consists of 14 residues.

CDR3 amino acids: CASSLGGDTGELFF. As DNA, the CDR3 is TGCGCCAGCAGCTTAGGGGGAGATACCGGGGAGCTGTTTTTT. The rearrangement links TRBV5-1 to TRBJ2-2; D may be TRBD1 (6 bases). Germline V gives CDR1 SGHRS, CDR2 YFSETQ. The CDR3 runs 14 residues. V gave up 2 bases and J gave up 5 bases, with 10 bases separating them.

Worth noting for this clone: One end of the junction does not line up with germline, which may come from a read error. This chain uses TRBV15 with TRBJ1-5, with D hard to call. Germline-derived CDR1 and CDR2 are LNHNV and YYDKDF (reference sequence). This CDR3 is built from 12 residues. The CDR3, as DNA: TGTGCCACCAGCAGAGATAATCAGGCCCAGCATTTT. Residues: CATSRDNQAQHF.

The V gene is TRBV5-1, the J gene TRBJ1-6, with 9 bases matching TRBD1. CDR3 length equals 14 residues. Germline V gene sequence: CDR1 SGHRS, CDR2 YFSETQ. After removal of 0 bases from V and 9 bases from J, the junction contained 1 base not matched to a gene. The CDR3 is CASSLGTGASPLHF. DNA for the CDR3: TGCGCCAGCAGCTTGGGGACAGGGGCTTCACCCCTCCACTTT.

This clone appeared once. The rearrangement uses TRBV6-5 and TRBJ2-3; D gene ambiguous. CDR3 length: 11 residues. Trimming cost V 4 bases and J 6 bases, with 5 bases left between them. Germline V gene sequence: CDR1 MNHEY, CDR2 SVGAGI. The CDR3 reads CASSSGDTQYF. In DNA, the CDR3 is TGTGCCAGCAGTTCCGGTGATACGCAGTATTTT.

The rearrangement uses TRBV30 and TRBJ1-2; D remains unclear. The CDR3 is 12 amino acids. Trimming removed 3 bases from V and 4 bases from J, with 9 bases in between. Germline V gene data show CDR1 as GTSNPN and CDR2 as SVGIG (reference sequence). As DNA, the CDR3 is TGTGCCTGGAGCTCCACGGTCTATGGCTACACCTTC. Translation gives CAWSSTVYGYTF.

The chain links TRBV7-9 to TRBJ2-2; TRBD1 matches at 7 bases. The CDR3 is made up of 14 amino acids. Germline V lookup: CDR1 SEHNR, CDR2 FQNEAQ (reference sequence). Unmatched junction bases numbered 6, after V lost 5 bases and J lost 6 bases. The CDR3 region has the DNA TGTGCCAGCAGCCCCGACAGGGTTGCCGGGGAGCTGTTTTTT. Its translation is CASSPDRVAGELFF.

This clone was seen just once. The chain couples TRBV19 to TRBJ1-5, with a tentative D call TRBD1 (6 bases). The ends were cut back, 5 bases at V and 7 bases at J, with 12 bases in the middle. The length of the CDR3 is 13 residues. CDR1 is LNHDA, CDR2 SQIVND, per germline (reference sequence). The CDR3 protein is CASSRTVSQPQHF. CDR3 bases: TGTGCCAGTAGTCGGACAGTTTCGCAGCCCCAGCATTTT.

The chain's CDR3 is CASSFGRPQETQYF. CDR3 DNA sequence: TGTGCCAGCAGCTTTGGCCGTCCCCAAGAGACCCAGTACTTC. This rearrangement joins TRBV5-6 to TRBJ2-5; D remains ambiguous. This CDR3 is 14 amino acids long. The V gene lost 2 bases and the J gene lost 1 base, with 9 bases spanning the gap. Germline V gene data show CDR1 as SGHDT and CDR2 as YYEEEE.

This sequence joins TRBV19 and TRBJ2-1; 8 bases agree with TRBD2. The V and J ends lost 5 bases and 4 bases, in that order; junction bases with no gene match: 4. Germline CDR1 is LNHDA and CDR2 is SQIVND (reference sequence). The CDR3 sequence is 14 residues long. CDR3 amino acids: CASSGTGGYNEQFF. The DNA of the CDR3 is TGTGCCAGTAGTGGGACGGGGGGGTACAATGAGCAGTTCTTC.

The chain couples TRBV28 to TRBJ1-2, with TRBD1 identical over 9 bases. Germline CDR1 and CDR2: MDHEN and SYDVKM. The V and J ends lost 6 bases and 7 bases, in that order; junction bases with no gene match: 12. The CDR3 is 15 amino acids. The CDR3 nucleotides read TGTGCCAGCAGCAACTGGGACAGGGCCTTTGGTGGCTACACCTTC. It yields the protein CASSNWDRAFGGYTF.

The CDR3 sequence: CASSYSGPGVDYTF. The CDR3 DNA follows: TGTGCCAGCAGTTACTCTGGGCCAGGGGTTGACTACACCTTC. V gene TRBV6-5 combines with J gene TRBJ1-2, with a weak D call TRBD1 (6 bases). The V gene's germline CDR1 is MNHEY and CDR2 SVGAGI. This CDR3 spans 14 amino acids. Trimming shortened V by 0 bases and J by 10 bases, and 15 bases separated the two germline ends.

DNA for the CDR3: TGTGCCATCAGTAATCTCGATGCGGGCTTTTGGACTGAAGCTTTCTTT. Residues: CAISNLDAGFWTEAFF. The gene calls are TRBV10-3 and TRBJ1-1, with D uncertain. Germline V gives CDR1 ENHRY, CDR2 SYGVKD. Trimming pared 5 bases from V and 5 bases from J, leaving 21 bases between. CDR3 length: 16 amino acids.

This rearrangement joins TRBV5-6 to TRBJ1-5; TRBD1 matches at 10 bases. The CDR3 length is 16 residues. Germline values: CDR1 SGHDT, CDR2 YYEEEE. V was pared by 4 bases and J by 3 bases, with 7 bases of the junction left unmatched. CDR3 residues: CASSPDRGQNNQPQHF. The CDR3 coding sequence is TGTGCCAGCAGCCCTGACAGGGGGCAAAACAATCAGCCCCAGCATTTT.

The chain employs TRBV6-4 and TRBJ2-2; D might be TRBD1 (5 bases). This CDR3 is built from 14 residues. Germline V gene sequence: CDR1 MRHNA, CDR2 SNTAGT. Trimming took off 2 bases at V and 10 bases at J, with 14 bases between the two ends. The chain's CDR3 is CASSDDAGNKELFF. The CDR3 DNA reads as TGTGCCAGCAGTGACGATGCAGGGAACAAGGAGCTGTTTTTT.

The chain joins TRBV11-3 to TRBJ1-5; the match to TRBD1 covers 7 bases. V shed 3 bases, J shed 7 bases, and the junction held 3 bases outside the gene matches. The CDR3 runs to 13 residues. The germline V gene encodes CDR1 SGHNT and CDR2 YENEEA. CDR3 in amino acids: CASSLDRLQPQHF. CDR3 nucleotide sequence: TGTGCCAGCAGCTTGGACAGGTTACAGCCCCAGCATTTT. The whole variable domain, filled in from reference TRBV11-3 and TRBJ1-5, reads EAGVVQSPRYKIIEKKQPVAFWCNPISGHNTLYWYLQNLGQGPELLIRYENEEAVDDSQLPKDRFSAERLKGVDSTLKIQPAELGDSAVYLCASSLDRLQPQHFGDGTRLSIL.

The DNA of the CDR3 is TGTGCCAGTAGTATTCGGGGGAGCCTAGCCAAAAACATTCAGTACTTC. It yields the protein CASSIRGSLAKNIQYF. The chain combines TRBV19 with TRBJ2-4, with a tentative D call TRBD2 (6 bases). V was trimmed by 3 bases and J by 0 bases, leaving 12 bases between them. Germline CDR1 and CDR2: LNHDA and SQIVND (reference sequence). There are 16 residues in the CDR3.

This chain joins TRBV19 and TRBJ2-7, with TRBD1 identical over 9 bases. The CDR3 loop spans 15 amino acids. Unmatched junction bases numbered 8, after V lost 3 bases and J lost 5 bases. Germline V gives CDR1 LNHDA, CDR2 SQIVND (reference sequence). The CDR3: CASSIPGQGRHEQYF. The CDR3 coding sequence is TGTGCCAGTAGTATCCCCGGACAGGGGCGGCACGAGCAGTACTTC.

Notes on this clone: Other DNA sequences in the sample encode the same CDR3. The V gene is TRBV6-6, the J gene TRBJ1-1; no firm D call. CDR1 is MNHNY and CDR2 is SVGAGI in the germline V gene (reference sequence). The V end lost 6 bases, the J end lost 0 bases, and 8 bases lay between the germline ends. CDR3 length: 13 residues. The CDR3 is CASRRGLNTEAFF. CDR3 nucleotides: TGTGCCAGCAGGAGAGGTCTGAACACTGAAGCTTTCTTT.

The rearrangement uses TRBV5-1 and TRBJ2-4; possible D gene TRBD1, 5 bases. The V end lost 0 bases, the J end lost 0 bases, and 13 bases lay between the germline ends. CDR3 length: 17 amino acids. Germline V gene lookup returns CDR1 SGHRS and CDR2 YFSETQ. The CDR3 protein is CASSLATGELAKNIQYF. The CDR3 nucleotides are TGCGCCAGCAGCTTGGCCACAGGAGAACTAGCCAAAAACATTCAGTACTTC. Full variable domain (missing parts from reference TRBV5-1 and TRBJ2-4): KAGVTQTPRYLIKTRGQQVTLSCSPISGHRSVSWYQQTPGQGLQFLFEYFSETQRNKGNFPGRFSGRQFSNSRSEMNVSTLELGDSALYLCASSLATGELAKNIQYFGAGTRLSVL.

V gene TRBV10-3 combines with J gene TRBJ2-5; tentative D call: TRBD2 (7 bases). Between the trimmed V and J ends, which lost 3 bases and 3 bases, there was a span of 17 bases. Germline CDR1 reads ENHRY; CDR2 reads SYGVKD. The CDR3 length is 16 residues. The CDR3 loop reads CAISEGRGATKETQYF. The CDR3 DNA sequence: TGTGCCATCAGTGAAGGACGGGGGGCGACCAAAGAGACCCAGTACTTC.

The chain is built from TRBV4-1 and TRBJ2-5; no firm D call. The germline V and J ends were trimmed by 3 bases and 5 bases, with 13 bases remaining between them. The germline gives CDR1 MGHRA, CDR2 YSYEKL. The length of the CDR3 is 14 residues. Written as DNA, the CDR3 is TGCGCCAGCAGCCAGGGCCCCCTAAGGGAGACCCAGTACTTC. This sequence encodes CASSQGPLRETQYF.

This chain connects TRBV14 to TRBJ2-1, with D perhaps matching TRBD2 (6 bases). V shed 1 base and J shed 6 bases, with 13 bases lying between them. Germline V gene data show CDR1 as SGHDN and CDR2 as FVKESK. This CDR3 has 15 residues. The CDR3 DNA reads TGTGCCAGCAGCCAAGTCCGGGGAGGACGCAATGAGCAGTTCTTC. It yields the protein CASSQVRGGRNEQFF.